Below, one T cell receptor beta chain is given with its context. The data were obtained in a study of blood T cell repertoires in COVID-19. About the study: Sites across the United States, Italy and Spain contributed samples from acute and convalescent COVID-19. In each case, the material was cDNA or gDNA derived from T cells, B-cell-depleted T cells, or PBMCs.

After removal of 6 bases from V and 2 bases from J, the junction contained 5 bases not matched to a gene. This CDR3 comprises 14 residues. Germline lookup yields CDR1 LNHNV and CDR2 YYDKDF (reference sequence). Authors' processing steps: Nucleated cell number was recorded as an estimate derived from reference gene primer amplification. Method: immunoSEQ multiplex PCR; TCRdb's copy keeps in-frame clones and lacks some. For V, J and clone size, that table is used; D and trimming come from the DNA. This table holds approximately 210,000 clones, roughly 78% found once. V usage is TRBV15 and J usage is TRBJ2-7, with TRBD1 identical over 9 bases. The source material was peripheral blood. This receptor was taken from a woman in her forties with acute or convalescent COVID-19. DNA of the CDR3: TGTGCCACCAGGGGGACAGGGCAAACCTACGAGCAGTACTTC. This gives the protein CATRGTGQTYEQYF. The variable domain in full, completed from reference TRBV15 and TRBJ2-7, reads DAMVIQNPRYQVTQFGKPVTLSCSQTLNHNVMYWYQQKSSQAPKLLFHYYDKDFNNEADTPDNFQSRRPNTSFCFLDIRSPGLGDTAMYLCATRGTGQTYEQYFGPGTRLTVT.